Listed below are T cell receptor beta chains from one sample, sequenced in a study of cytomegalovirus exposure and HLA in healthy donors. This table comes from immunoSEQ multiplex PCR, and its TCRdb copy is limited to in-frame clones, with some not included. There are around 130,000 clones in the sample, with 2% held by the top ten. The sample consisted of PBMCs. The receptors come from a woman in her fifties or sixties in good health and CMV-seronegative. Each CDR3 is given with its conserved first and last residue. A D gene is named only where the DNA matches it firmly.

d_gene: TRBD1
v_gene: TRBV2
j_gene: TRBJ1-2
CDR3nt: TGTGCCAGCAACGGACAGGAATTCTATGGCTACACCTTC
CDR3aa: CASNGQEFYGYTF

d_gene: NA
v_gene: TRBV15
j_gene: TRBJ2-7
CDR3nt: TGTGCCACCAGCAGAGATCCGGGTCCCTCCTACGAGCAGTACTTC
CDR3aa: CATSRDPGPSYEQYF

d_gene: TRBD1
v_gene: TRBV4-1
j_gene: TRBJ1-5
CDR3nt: TGCGCCAGCAGCCAGGAAGACAGGGTTGCATGGGATCAGCCCCAGCATTTT
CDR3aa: CASSQEDRVAWDQPQHF

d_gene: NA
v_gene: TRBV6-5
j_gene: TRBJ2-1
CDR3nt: TGTGCCAGCAGTGGAGGGACCTACAATGAGCAGTTCTTC
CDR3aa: CASSGGTYNEQFF

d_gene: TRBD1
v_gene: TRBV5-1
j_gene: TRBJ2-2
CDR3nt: TGCGCCAGCGCAAGGACAGGGGGCACCGGGGAGCTGTTTTTT
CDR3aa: CASARTGGTGELFF

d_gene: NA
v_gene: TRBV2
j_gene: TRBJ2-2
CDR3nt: TGTGCCAGCAGGAAGATAGAGGGCGGGGAGCTGTTTTTT
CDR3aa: CASRKIEGGELFF

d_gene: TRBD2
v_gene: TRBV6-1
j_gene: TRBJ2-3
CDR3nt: TGTGCCAGCAGTGAAGGGTCGCTAGCGGGGGGCCGGGGAGATACGCAGTATTTT
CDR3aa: CASSEGSLAGGRGDTQYF

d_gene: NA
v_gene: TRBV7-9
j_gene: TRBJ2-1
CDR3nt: TGTGCCAGCATCGGCTCCTACAATGAGCAGTTCTTC
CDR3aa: CASIGSYNEQFF

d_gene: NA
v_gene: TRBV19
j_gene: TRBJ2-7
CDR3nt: TGTGCCAGTAGTTCGGGACTCGCCTACGAGCAGTACTTC
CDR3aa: CASSSGLAYEQYF

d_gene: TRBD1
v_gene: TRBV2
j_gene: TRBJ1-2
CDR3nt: TGTGCCAGCAGTGACGACAGGGGCCGGTACTATGGCTACACCTTC
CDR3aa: CASSDDRGRYYGYTF

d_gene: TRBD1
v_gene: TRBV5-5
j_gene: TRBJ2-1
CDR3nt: TGTGCCAGCAGGTCGGGGGACAGGGGTACCTACAATGAGCAGTTCTTC
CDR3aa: CASRSGDRGTYNEQFF

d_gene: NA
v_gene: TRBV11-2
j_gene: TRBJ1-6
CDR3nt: TGTGCCAGCAGTTTTGGGGCAGCCTTGGGTAATTCACCCCTCCACTTT
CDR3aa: CASSFGAALGNSPLHF

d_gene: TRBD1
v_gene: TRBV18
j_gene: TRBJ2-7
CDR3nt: TGTGCCAGCTCGACAGGGGGAGTCTACGAGCAGTACTTC
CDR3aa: CASSTGGVYEQYF

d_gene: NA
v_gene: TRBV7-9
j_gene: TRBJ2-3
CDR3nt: TGTGCCAGCAGCGCGGGACTTCTGGGAGATACGCAGTATTTT
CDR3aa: CASSAGLLGDTQYF

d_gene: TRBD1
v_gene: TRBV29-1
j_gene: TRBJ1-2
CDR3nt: TGCAGCGTTGAAGGGACAGGGGTATATGGCTACACCTTC
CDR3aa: CSVEGTGVYGYTF

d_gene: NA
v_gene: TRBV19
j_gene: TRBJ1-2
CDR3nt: TGTGCCAGTAGGATTCTAAGTAGTCGTGGCTACACCTTC
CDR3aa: CASRILSSRGYTF

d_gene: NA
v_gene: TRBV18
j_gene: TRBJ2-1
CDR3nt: TGTGCCAGCTCCCTCCCGCATACTAGTTTCAATGAGCAGTTCTTC
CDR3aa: CASSLPHTSFNEQFF

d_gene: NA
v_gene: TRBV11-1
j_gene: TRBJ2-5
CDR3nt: TGTGCCAGCAGCGAGACTTCGGACAGACAAGAGACCCAGTACTTC
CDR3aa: CASSETSDRQETQYF

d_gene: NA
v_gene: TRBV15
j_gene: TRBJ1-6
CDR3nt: TGTGCCACCAGCCAAGGACAGCTCTATAATTCACCCCTCCACTTT
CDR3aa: CATSQGQLYNSPLHF

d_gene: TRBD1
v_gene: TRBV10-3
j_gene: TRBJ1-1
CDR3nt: TGTGCCATCAGGTTAGGACAGGGAGGCACTGAAGCTTTCTTT
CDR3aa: CAIRLGQGGTEAFF

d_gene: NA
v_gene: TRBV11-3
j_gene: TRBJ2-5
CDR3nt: TGTGCCAGCAACCAACTAAGGGGGCAAGAGACCCAGTACTTC
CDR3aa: CASNQLRGQETQYF

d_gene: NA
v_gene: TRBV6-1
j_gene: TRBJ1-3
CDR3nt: TGTGCCAGCAGCCAAACAGGGCCGGCTGGAAACACCATATATTTT
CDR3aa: CASSQTGPAGNTIYF

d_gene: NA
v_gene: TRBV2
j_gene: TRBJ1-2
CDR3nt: TGTGCCAGCAGTGAGAGGAGGGAGGATGGCTACACCTTC
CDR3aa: CASSERREDGYTF

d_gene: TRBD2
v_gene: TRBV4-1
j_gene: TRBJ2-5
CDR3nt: TGCGCCAGCAGCCTCCTCGGGGGTAGCGGGGGGGAGACCCAGTACTTC
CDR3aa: CASSLLGGSGGETQYF

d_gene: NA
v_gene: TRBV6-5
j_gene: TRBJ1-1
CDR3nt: TGTGCCAGCAGCCCACGGAGGGTAGACGGTGAAGCTTTCTTT
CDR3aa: CASSPRRVDGEAFF

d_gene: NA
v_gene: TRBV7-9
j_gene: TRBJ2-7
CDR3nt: TGTGCCAGCAGCTTCCCAAAGCAGGGGCCCTCTCTCGAGCAGTACTTC
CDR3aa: CASSFPKQGPSLEQYF

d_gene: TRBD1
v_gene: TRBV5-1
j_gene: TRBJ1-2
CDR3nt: TGCGCCAGCAGCGTGGCCCTGGGACAGGCTAACTATGGCTACACCTTC
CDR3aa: CASSVALGQANYGYTF

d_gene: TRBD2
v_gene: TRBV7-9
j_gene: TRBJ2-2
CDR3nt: TGTGCCAGCAGCCGGCCGGCTAGCGGGGGGGCCGGGGAGCTGTTTTTT
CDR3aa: CASSRPASGGAGELFF

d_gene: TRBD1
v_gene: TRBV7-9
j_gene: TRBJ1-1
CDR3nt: TGTGCCAGCAGCCAACAACACAGGGGATTGAACACTGAAGCTTTCTTT
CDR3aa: CASSQQHRGLNTEAFF

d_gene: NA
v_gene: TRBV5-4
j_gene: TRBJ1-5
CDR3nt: TGTGCCAGCAGTGGTGGCGGGGGTCAGCCCCAGCATTTT
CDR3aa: CASSGGGGQPQHF

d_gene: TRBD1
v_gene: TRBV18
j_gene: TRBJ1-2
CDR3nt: TGTGCCAGCTCACCAATTCCCGGGACAGGCGCTAACTATGGCTACACCTTC
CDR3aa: CASSPIPGTGANYGYTF

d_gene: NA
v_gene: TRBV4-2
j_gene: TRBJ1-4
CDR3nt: TGTGCCAGCAGCCCAGATGGGGTGGACAATTTGTTTTTT
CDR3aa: CASSPDGVDNLFF

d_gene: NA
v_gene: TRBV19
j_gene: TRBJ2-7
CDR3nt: TGTGCCAGTAGGACGACATGGGGGCTATACGAGCAGTACTTC
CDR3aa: CASRTTWGLYEQYF

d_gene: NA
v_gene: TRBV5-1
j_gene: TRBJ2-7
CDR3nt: TGCGCCAGCAGCTTGGCACAGGGCTCCTACGAGCAGTACTTC
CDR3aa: CASSLAQGSYEQYF

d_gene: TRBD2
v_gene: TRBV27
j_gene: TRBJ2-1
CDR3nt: TGTGCCAGCAGTCCCGGTGTAGCGGGAGGCACGTACAATGAGCAGTTCTTC
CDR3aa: CASSPGVAGGTYNEQFF

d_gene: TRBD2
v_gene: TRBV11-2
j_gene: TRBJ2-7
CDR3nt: TGTGCCAGCAGCTTAAGGTCTCCGGGACTAGCGGGAAACGAGCAGTACTTC
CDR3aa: CASSLRSPGLAGNEQYF

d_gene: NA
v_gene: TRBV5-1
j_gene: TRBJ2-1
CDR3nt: TGCGCCAGCAGCGAACAGGGCCAAAGCTCCTACAATGAGCAGTTCTTC
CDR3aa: CASSEQGQSSYNEQFF

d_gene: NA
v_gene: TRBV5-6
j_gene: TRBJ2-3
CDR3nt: TGTGCCAGCAGCTCGGGCACAGATACGCAGTATTTT
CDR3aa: CASSSGTDTQYF

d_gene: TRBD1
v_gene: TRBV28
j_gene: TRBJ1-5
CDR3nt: TGTGCCATCGAGGAAGGGGACAGGGGCCTCCGGGGTCCCCAGCATTTT
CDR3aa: CAIEEGDRGLRGPQHF

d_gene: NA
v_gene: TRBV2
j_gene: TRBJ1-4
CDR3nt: TGTGCCAGCAGTGAGGACAGCGGCACTAATGAAAAACTGTTTTTT
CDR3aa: CASSEDSGTNEKLFF

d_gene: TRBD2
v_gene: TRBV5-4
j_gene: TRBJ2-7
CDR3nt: TGTGCCAGCAGCCCCACGACTAGCGGGAGTTACGAGCAGTACTTC
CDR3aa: CASSPTTSGSYEQYF

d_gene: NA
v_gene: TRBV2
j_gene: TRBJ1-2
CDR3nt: TGTGCCAGCAGTGAATGGGGCACAGGTCATCTTGGTTACACCTTC
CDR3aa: CASSEWGTGHLGYTF

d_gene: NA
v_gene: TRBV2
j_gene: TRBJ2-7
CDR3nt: TGTGCCAGCGGGCAGGGTTACGAGCAGTACTTC
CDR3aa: CASGQGYEQYF

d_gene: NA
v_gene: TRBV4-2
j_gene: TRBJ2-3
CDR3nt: TGTGCCAGCAGCCAAGAAAGGGACTCCACAGATACGCAGTATTTT
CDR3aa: CASSQERDSTDTQYF

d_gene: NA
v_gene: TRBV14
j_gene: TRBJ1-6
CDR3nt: TGTGCCAGCAGCCGGACATCGGATTCACCCCTCCACTTT
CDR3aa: CASSRTSDSPLHF

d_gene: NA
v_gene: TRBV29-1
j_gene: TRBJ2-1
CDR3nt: TGCAGCGTTGAAGGCGGACAGACCAAGTACAATGAGCAGTTCTTC
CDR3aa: CSVEGGQTKYNEQFF

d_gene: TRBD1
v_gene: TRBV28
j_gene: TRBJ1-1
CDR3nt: TGTGCCAGTTCGTACAGGGGTACTGAAGCTTTCTTT
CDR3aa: CASSYRGTEAFF

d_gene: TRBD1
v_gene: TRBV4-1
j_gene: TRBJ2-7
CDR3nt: TGCGCCAGCAGCCAAGAAGGGACAGGGAGTTACTACGAGCAGTACTTC
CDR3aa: CASSQEGTGSYYEQYF

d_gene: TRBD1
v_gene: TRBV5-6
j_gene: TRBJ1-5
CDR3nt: TGTGCCAGCAGCCTACAGGGGGCGAGGAGTCAGCCCCAGCATTTT
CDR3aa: CASSLQGARSQPQHF

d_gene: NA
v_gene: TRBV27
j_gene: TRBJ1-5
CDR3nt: TGTGCCAGCTCACTCAGGGAAGGTAGTCAGCCCCAGCATTTT
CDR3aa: CASSLREGSQPQHF

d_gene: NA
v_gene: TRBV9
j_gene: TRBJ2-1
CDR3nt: TGTGCCAGCAGCGCGAATAGCGGCGGCGGGTACAATGAGCAGTTCTTC
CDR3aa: CASSANSGGGYNEQFF

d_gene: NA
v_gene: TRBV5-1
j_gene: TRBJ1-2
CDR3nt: TGCGCCAGCAGCTTGGAGGTTTTACAGGACTATGGCTACACCTTC
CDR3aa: CASSLEVLQDYGYTF

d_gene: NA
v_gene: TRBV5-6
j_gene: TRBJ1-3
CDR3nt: TGTGCCAGCAGCTTCGAGGCGTCCTCCTCTGGAAACACCATATATTTT
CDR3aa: CASSFEASSSGNTIYF